These T cell receptor beta chains were read from a single sample in a study of CD8+CD57+ T cells in acquired aplastic anemia. TCRdb passed the reads through MiXCR, listing each CDR3 protein once. In the table there are 400,000 to 450,000 distinct CDR3 sequences, 60% to 80% of which are singletons. Sequenced: sorted CD4+, CD8+, or CD8+CD57+ T cells (not recorded which) from PBMCs. These TCRs come from a human donor in good health, serving as a control. Both conserved end residues are trimmed from each CDR3. Each record gives: J gene, V gene, CDR3 protein.

TRBJ1-1	TRBV15	ATSRDLVGVNTEAF
TRBJ1-3	TRBV5-1	ASSLAAQDGNSIY
TRBJ2-5	TRBV7-2	ATSLVVNLTRGETQY
TRBJ2-2	TRBV10-3	AISEPSGRGELF
TRBJ1-2	TRBV5-4	ASSIGITSGGGYT
TRBJ1-1	TRBV7-3	ASSARPGDTEAF
TRBJ2-7	TRBV9	ASSVGPGTSGKGEQY
TRBJ1-1	TRBV20-1	SASPGTGMTEAF
TRBJ2-7	TRBV20-1	SAHHAIQGSRYEQY
TRBJ1-6	TRBV19	ASSTARSYNSPLH
TRBJ1-1	TRBV5-8	ASSFGEAF
TRBJ2-5	TRBV29-1	SVEEGLAGVAQY
TRBJ2-3	TRBV7-3	ASSPGLSTDTQHY
TRBJ2-7	TRBV7-8	ASSPRQGARYEQY
TRBJ2-5	TRBV20-1	SASLQTQY
TRBJ1-2	TRBV7-6	ASSGVMGYGYT
TRBJ1-1	TRBV7-6	ASSSMSGRNYAH
TRBJ2-2	TRBV2	ASRGDLGAGELF